These T cell receptor beta chains were read from a single sample in a study of T cells expressing NK-cell markers. TCRdb processed the 5' RACE reads again and assigns one entry to each CDR3 protein, with no DNA. Its clone listing holds approximately 420,000 distinct CDR3 sequences. Sample: blood T cells: a sorted CD56 or NKG2C T cell subset, CD4+ or CD8+ T cells, or bulk PBMC T cells (not recorded which). These receptor sequences come from a woman between 45 and 60 years old in good health. Both conserved end residues are part of each CDR3.

>TRBJ2-3|TRBV7-9
CASTELAGEDLDTQYF
>TRBJ1-6|TRBV10-3
CAIRGSNSPLHF
>TRBJ2-3|TRBV20-1
CSAREREPRADTQYF
>TRBJ2-3|TRBV10-2
CASQRQGGWADTQYF
>TRBJ2-7|TRBV24-1
CATSKDAYEQYF
>TRBJ2-5|TRBV5-1
CASSPRRSGQGSYQETQYF
>TRBJ2-5|TRBV24-1
CATSDPSLAGVEETQYF
>TRBJ2-7|TRBV13
CASSLYRLSYEQYF
>TRBJ2-1|TRBV7-2
CASSLTGLAGAVHEQFF
>TRBJ2-1|TRBV7-9
CASSPLGGRDEQFF
>TRBJ2-7|TRBV12-3/TRBV12-4
CASSFRLEQYF
>TRBJ1-2|TRBV5-1
CASSGTGTGVYTF
>TRBJ2-7|TRBV11-2
CASSLDRAATYEQYF
>TRBJ1-2|TRBV12-5
CASGLGTENGYTF
>TRBJ1-1|TRBV4-1
CASSQPGQGARKAFF
>TRBJ2-3|TRBV5-1
CASGTSVTTDTQYF
>TRBJ2-1|TRBV15
CATSRGSGYNEQFF
>TRBJ2-1|TRBV5-1
CASSSSGRKAYNEQFF
>TRBJ2-1|TRBV19
CATSGTSGNEQFF
>TRBJ1-6|TRBV5-1
CASSLGQGMNSPLHF
>TRBJ2-1|TRBV10-1
CASSESAGSVNEQFF
>TRBJ1-2|TRBV5-1
CASSPGGSSYGYTF
>TRBJ2-3|TRBV24-1
CATGEPGQGARGTQYF
>TRBJ1-4|TRBV5-5
CASSLVWDSPNEKLFF
>TRBJ2-3|TRBV10-2
CASSELASTDTQYF
>TRBJ2-7|TRBV6-5
CASSPIEPGEQYF
>TRBJ2-1|TRBV5-1
CASSFGRGYNEQFF
>TRBJ2-3|TRBV6-5
CASSYSAGTDTQYF
>TRBJ2-5|TRBV14
CASSSIQGSETQYF
>TRBJ2-3|TRBV30
CAWSVLSAGGVGDTQYF
>TRBJ1-1|TRBV6-5
CASNEGVKYTEAFF
>TRBJ2-3|TRBV6-6
CASSLIDTQYF
>TRBJ1-2|TRBV28
CASSFGTGPGDYGYTF
>TRBJ2-5|TRBV19
CASSIVRTSRQETQYF
>TRBJ2-2|TRBV7-6
CASSSSSSLRPGELFF
>TRBJ2-5|TRBV6-2/TRBV6-3
CASTKRGSGVTQYF
>TRBJ2-5|TRBV3-1
CASSHDWSRQETQYF